These T cell receptor beta chains were read from a single sample in a study of neoadjuvant anti-PD-1 for oral cavity cancer. TCRdb keeps only in-frame clones here, not all; method: immunoSEQ multiplex PCR. The sample lists roughly 32,000 clones; about 80% were seen once. The specimen comprised PBMCs, sampled after nivolumab (anti-PD-1) treatment. These receptors all come from a person aged 35 to 85 with oral cavity squamous cell carcinoma. Both conserved end residues are part of each CDR3. Each record gives: clone size, D gene, J gene, V gene, CDR3 DNA, CDR3 protein. D genes are given only for firm matches. Clone size, where shown, is once, few, many, or a class for clones that have expanded.

few . TRBJ2-7 TRBV9 TGTGCCAGCAGCGTAGGGACAATCGGAAACGAGCAGTACTTC CASSVGTIGNEQYF
. TRBD1 TRBJ1-1 TRBV5-1 TGCGCCAGCAGGTCAGGGGGGAACACTGAAGCTTTCTTT CASRSGGNTEAFF
. . TRBJ2-4 TRBV9 TGTGCCAGCAGCGTAGCTTTGAGGGACATTCAGTACTTC CASSVALRDIQYF
. . TRBJ1-5 TRBV4-1 TGCGCCAGTTCGCAGCTTCACGGAAATCAGCCCCAGCATTTT CASSQLHGNQPQHF
. TRBD1 TRBJ2-2 TRBV11-1 TGTGCCAGCAGCCATGGGACAGCGAACACCGGGGAGCTGTTTTTT CASSHGTANTGELFF
. . TRBJ1-6 TRBV13 TGTGCCAGCAGCGATAATAATTCACCCCTCCACTTT CASSDNNSPLHF
. . TRBJ1-1 TRBV4-1 TGCGCCAGCAGCCAAAGGGGTTTGGGCACTGAAGCTTTCTTT CASSQRGLGTEAFF
. . TRBJ2-7 TRBV19 TGTGCCAGTAGTAAGACAGTCTCCTACGAGCAGTACTTC CASSKTVSYEQYF
. . TRBJ1-1 TRBV20-1 TGCAGTGCTAGACAGCTCACTGAAGCTTTCTTT CSARQLTEAFF
. . TRBJ2-1 TRBV11-3 TGTGCCAGCAGCGTAGGGACTGGAGGGAATGAGCAGTTCTTC CASSVGTGGNEQFF
. . TRBJ2-7 TRBV2 TGTGCCAGCAGTCTACAGGTGATCTACGAGCAGTACTTC CASSLQVIYEQYF
. TRBD1 TRBJ1-2 TRBV5-3 TGTGCCAGAAGTTACAGGGGTGGCTACACCTTC CARSYRGGYTF
. TRBD2 TRBJ2-1 TRBV5-8 TGTGCCAGCAGCTTACGGGGGGGCCGGGTGGATGAGCAGTTCTTC CASSLRGGRVDEQFF
. TRBD1 TRBJ1-1 TRBV2 TGTGCCAGCACTGTGGGACAGGGCACTGAAGCTTTCTTT CASTVGQGTEAFF
. TRBD2 TRBJ2-2 TRBV7-2 TGTGCCAGCAGCTTAGTGACTAGCGGGGACACCGGGGAGCTGTTTTTT CASSLVTSGDTGELFF
. TRBD1 TRBJ1-6 TRBV7-2 TGTGCCAGCAGCACAAGGGGACACAGGGGTTCACCCCTCCACTTT CASSTRGHRGSPLHF
. TRBD2 TRBJ2-1 TRBV6-4 TGTGCCAGCAGTGACTCACTAGCGGGGAACAATGAGCAGTTCTTC CASSDSLAGNNEQFF
. . TRBJ1-2 TRBV5-6 TGTGCCAGCAGCGGGAACTATGGCTACACCTTC CASSGNYGYTF
. TRBD1 TRBJ2-7 TRBV6-5 TGTGCCAGCAGATCCGGGACAGGGCGTTATAGCGAGCAGTACTTC CASRSGTGRYSEQYF
. . TRBJ1-6 TRBV21-1 TGTGCCAGCTTCTTAAGGGTTAATTCACCCCTCCACTTT CASFLRVNSPLHF
. . TRBJ2-2 TRBV29-1 TGCAGCGCTAGAAGTAGGGGAGGCACCGGGGAGCTGTTTTTT CSARSRGGTGELFF
. . TRBJ1-2 TRBV5-6 TGTGCCAGCAGCCCCACCGACAGACCCGCCTATGGCTACACCTTC CASSPTDRPAYGYTF
. TRBD1 TRBJ2-3 TRBV5-1 TGCGCCAGCAGCTTGGGGGCAGGGGGTAACACAGATACGCAGTATTTT CASSLGAGGNTDTQYF
once . TRBJ1-4 TRBV6-1 TGTGCCAGCAGCCTAACAGACCATAATGAAAAACTGTTTTTT CASSLTDHNEKLFF
few . TRBJ2-3 TRBV7-3 TGTGCCAGCAGCTTAATTGCGAACACAGATACGCAGTATTTT CASSLIANTDTQYF
. . TRBJ2-7 TRBV5-6 TGTGCCAGCAGCCTGCTTGGGTACTACGAGCAGTACTTC CASSLLGYYEQYF
. . TRBJ1-5 TRBV21-1 TGTGCCAGCAGCTACGGGCGGAGGGAAGCCAATAATCAGCCCCAGCATTTT CASSYGRREANNQPQHF
large . TRBJ1-5 TRBV10-3 TGTGCCATCAGTGAAGTAGGGCGGCCCCAGCATTTT CAISEVGRPQHF
. . TRBJ1-5 TRBV7-9 TGTGCCAGCAGCCCGGACGGCAGACCCTATCAGCCCCAGCATTTT CASSPDGRPYQPQHF
. . TRBJ2-4 TRBV5-5 TGTGCCAGCAGCCCTATAGGGGGGGACATTCAGTACTTC CASSPIGGDIQYF
. TRBD2 TRBJ2-3 TRBV4-1 TGCGCCAGCAGCCAGTCCGGGACTAGGACAGATACGCAGTATTTT CASSQSGTRTDTQYF
once . TRBJ1-3 TRBV5-4 TGTGCCAGCAGCTTGGAGCCCACAGTGCCCTCTGGAAACACCATATATTTT CASSLEPTVPSGNTIYF
. TRBD2 TRBJ2-7 TRBV5-1 TGCGCCAGCAGCTTGACTACTAGCGGGGTCTACGAGCAGTACTTC CASSLTTSGVYEQYF
. . TRBJ1-2 TRBV2 TGTGCCAGCAGTGAATTTCATATAAGCTTCTTC CASSEFHISFF
. . TRBJ2-2 TRBV9 TGTGCCAGCAGCAACACGGGGCAGAACACCGGGGAGCTGTTTTTT CASSNTGQNTGELFF
medium-sized . TRBJ1-4 TRBV14 TGTGCCAGCAGCCATGGGGGAATTGCTAATGAAAAACTGTTTTTT CASSHGGIANEKLFF
. . TRBJ1-6 TRBV10-2 TGCGCCAGCAGTGATGGTACAGATAATTCACCCCTCCACTTT CASSDGTDNSPLHF
medium-sized . TRBJ2-5 TRBV7-2 TGTGCCAGCAGCTTAACCAGGGATGGTTCGGGGACCCAGTACTTC CASSLTRDGSGTQYF
. . TRBJ1-2 TRBV4-3 TGCGCCAGCAGCGATTCGGGAACCACTAACTATGGCTACACCTTC CASSDSGTTNYGYTF
once . TRBJ2-3 TRBV6-6 TGTGCCAGCAGTGCACCGGGAAGTACAGATACGCAGTATTTT CASSAPGSTDTQYF
. TRBD2 TRBJ2-1 TRBV19 TGTGCCAGTAGTATAGGACTAGCGGGGGGGCACGAGCAGTTCTTC CASSIGLAGGHEQFF
. TRBD1 TRBJ2-7 TRBV27 TGTGCCAGCAGTTCCGTGGACAGGGGGCCCTACGAGCAGTACTTC CASSSVDRGPYEQYF